These 5 T cell receptor beta chains were sequenced from one sample in a study of OX40 agonist ivuxolimab in advanced cancers. Sequencing used immunoSEQ multiplex PCR; TCRdb keeps in-frame clones, though not all of them. The sample includes roughly 80,000 clones, roughly 90% of them seen just once. The sequenced sample was CD4+ or CD8+ T cells sorted from blood, obtained in a trial of the OX40 agonist ivuxolimab. The receptors were gathered from an adult with an advanced solid tumor such as melanoma, head and neck, liver or kidney cancer.

This sequence joins TRBV5-1 and TRBJ2-4, with 10 bases that match TRBD1. CDR1 is SGHRS, CDR2 YFSETQ, per germline. This CDR3 spans 15 amino acids. After removal of 5 bases from V and 8 bases from J, the junction contained 10 bases not matched to a gene. CDR3 nucleotide sequence: TGCGCCAGCAGACGGCAACGACAGGGGGCGGACATTCAGTACTTC. Translating it yields CASRRQRQGADIQYF.

This rearrangement joins TRBV18 to TRBJ2-3; tentatively, D is TRBD1 (6 bases). The V end was cut by 3 bases, the J end by 4 bases, with 23 bases between. The CDR3 covers 18 residues. Looked up from germline, CDR1 is KGHSH and CDR2 is LQKENI. The DNA for the CDR3 is TGTGCCAGCTCACCGAGACCATTGCAGGGGAGTCGTGCAGATACGCAGTATTTT. Protein product: CASSPRPLQGSRADTQYF.

This rearrangement joins TRBV7-2 to TRBJ2-2; 7 nucleotides line up with TRBD2. This CDR3 region has 15 residues. The V segment lost 10 bases and the J segment 3 bases; nucleotides outside the gene matches: 11. Germline CDR1 is SGHTA and CDR2 is FQGNSA. In nucleotides, the CDR3 is TGTGCCACCAAATCCGGGACTATAGACACCGGGGAGCTGTTTTTT. Translation gives CATKSGTIDTGELFF.

The chain recombines TRBV6-5 with TRBJ2-7; D gene ambiguous. CDR1 is MNHEY, CDR2 SVGAGI, per germline. V was shortened by 6 bases and J by 9 bases, with 12 bases between the two germline ends. The CDR3 extends over 11 amino acids. The CDR3 protein is CASRLASRQYF. CDR3 coding DNA: TGTGCCAGCAGACTTGCGAGTCGGCAGTACTTC.

The chain couples TRBV7-2 to TRBJ2-1; D not certain. The V end was cut by 0 bases, the J end by 4 bases, with 10 bases between. This CDR3 region has 15 residues. Germline V gives CDR1 SGHTA, CDR2 FQGNSA. Written as DNA, the CDR3 is TGTGCCAGCAGCTTAGCTCCAGCCCGATACAATGAGCAGTTCTTC. Protein product: CASSLAPARYNEQFF.